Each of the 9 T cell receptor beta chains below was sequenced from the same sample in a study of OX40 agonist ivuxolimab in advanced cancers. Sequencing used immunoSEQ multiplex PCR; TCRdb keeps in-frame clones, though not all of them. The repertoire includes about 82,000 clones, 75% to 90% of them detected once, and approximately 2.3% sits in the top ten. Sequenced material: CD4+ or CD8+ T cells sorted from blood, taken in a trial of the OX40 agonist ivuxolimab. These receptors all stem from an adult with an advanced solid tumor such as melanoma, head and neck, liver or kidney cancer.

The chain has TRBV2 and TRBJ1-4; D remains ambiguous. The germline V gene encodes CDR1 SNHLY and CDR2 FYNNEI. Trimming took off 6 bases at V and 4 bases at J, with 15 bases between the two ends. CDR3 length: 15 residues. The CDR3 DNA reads TGTGCCAGCAGAAAGGCGGGCCAGCATAATGAAAAACTGTTTTTT. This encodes CASRKAGQHNEKLFF.

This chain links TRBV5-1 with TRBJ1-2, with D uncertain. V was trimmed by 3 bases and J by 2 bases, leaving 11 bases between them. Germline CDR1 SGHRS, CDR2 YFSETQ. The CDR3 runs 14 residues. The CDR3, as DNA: TGCGCCAGCAGCTCTTTGGAGGGCAACTATGGCTACACCTTC. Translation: CASSSLEGNYGYTF.

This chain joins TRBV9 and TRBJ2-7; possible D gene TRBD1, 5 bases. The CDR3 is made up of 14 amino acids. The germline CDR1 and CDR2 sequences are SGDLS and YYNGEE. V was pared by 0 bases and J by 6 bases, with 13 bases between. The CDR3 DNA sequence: TGTGCCAGCAGCGTAGTAGGGGATGGTGGCGAGCAGTACTTC. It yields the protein CASSVVGDGGEQYF. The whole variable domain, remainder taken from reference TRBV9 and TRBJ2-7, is DSGVTQTPKHLITATGQRVTLRCSPRSGDLSVYWYQQSLDQGLQFLIQYYNGEERAKGNILERFSAQQFPDLHSELNLSSLELGDSALYFCASSVVGDGGEQYFGPGTRLTVT.

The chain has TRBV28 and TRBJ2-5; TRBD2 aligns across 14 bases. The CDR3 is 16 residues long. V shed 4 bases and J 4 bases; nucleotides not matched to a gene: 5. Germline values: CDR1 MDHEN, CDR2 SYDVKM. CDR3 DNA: TGTGCCAGCAGTTCGGCCGGGACTAGCGGGGGAGAGACCCAGTACTTC. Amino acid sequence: CASSSAGTSGGETQYF.

CDR3 DNA: TGTGCCAGCAGCTTAGGCTCAGGGGGTAACCAAGAGACCCAGTACTTC. Residues: CASSLGSGGNQETQYF. This chain connects TRBV11-3 to TRBJ2-5; the match to TRBD1 covers 7 bases. Germline V gene data show CDR1 as SGHNT and CDR2 as YENEEA. This CDR3 is built from 16 residues. V trimming: 1 base; J trimming: 0 bases; junction bases outside the gene matches: 5.

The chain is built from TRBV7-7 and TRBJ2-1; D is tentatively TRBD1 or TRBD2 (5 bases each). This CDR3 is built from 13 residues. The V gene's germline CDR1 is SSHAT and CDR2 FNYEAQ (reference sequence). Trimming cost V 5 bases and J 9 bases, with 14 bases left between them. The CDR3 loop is CASSREVGVEQFF. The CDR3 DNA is TGTGCCAGCAGCCGCGAAGTGGGGGTTGAGCAGTTCTTC. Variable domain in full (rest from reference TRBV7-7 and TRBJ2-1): GAGVSQSPRYKVTKRGQDVTLRCDPISSHATLYWYQQALGQGPEFLTYFNYEAQPDKSGLPSDRFSAERPEGSISTLTIQRTEQRDSAMYRCASSREVGVEQFFGPGTRLTVL.

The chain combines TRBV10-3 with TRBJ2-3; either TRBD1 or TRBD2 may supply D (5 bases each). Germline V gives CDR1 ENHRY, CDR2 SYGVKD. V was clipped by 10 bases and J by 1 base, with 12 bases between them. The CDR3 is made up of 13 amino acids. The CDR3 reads CATFRGGTDTQYF. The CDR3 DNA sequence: TGTGCCACCTTCCGGGGCGGCACAGATACGCAGTATTTT.

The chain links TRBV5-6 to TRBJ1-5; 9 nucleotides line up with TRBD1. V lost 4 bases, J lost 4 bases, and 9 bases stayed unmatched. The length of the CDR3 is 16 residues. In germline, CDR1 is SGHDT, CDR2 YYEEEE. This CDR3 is CASSTLQGAQNQPQHF. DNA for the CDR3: TGTGCCAGCAGCACGCTACAGGGGGCGCAGAATCAGCCCCAGCATTTT.

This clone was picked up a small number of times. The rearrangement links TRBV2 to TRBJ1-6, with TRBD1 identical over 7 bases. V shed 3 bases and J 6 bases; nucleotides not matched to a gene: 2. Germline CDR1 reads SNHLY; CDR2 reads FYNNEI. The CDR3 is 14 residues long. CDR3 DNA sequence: TGTGCCAGCAGTGAGGGACAGCCTAATTCACCCCTCCACTTT. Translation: CASSEGQPNSPLHF.